This T cell receptor (beta chain) derives from a study of blood T cell repertoires in COVID-19. Study overall: Acute and convalescent COVID-19 samples came from the United States, Italy and Spain. From T cells, B-cell-depleted T cells, or PBMCs came the material, which was cDNA or gDNA.

In the original processing: Amplification of reference gene primers was used by the study to estimate nucleated cell counts. TCRdb keeps only in-frame clones here, not all; method: immunoSEQ multiplex PCR. V and J calls and clone size are given by that table; D and trimming were obtained from the DNA. The sample records 350,000 to 550,000 clones, around 88% being singletons. V was clipped by 0 bases and J by 7 bases, with 9 bases between them. This CDR3 is 13 amino acids long. The chain combines TRBV12-3 or TRBV12-4 with TRBJ1-2; no reliable D call. The origin of this receptor is a woman under 40 with acute or convalescent COVID-19. The sample comprised peripheral blood. The CDR3 DNA sequence: TGTGCCAGCAGTTTAGCGGTGGCGGGTGGCTACACCTTC. Translated: CASSLAVAGGYTF.